This T cell receptor (beta chain) came from a study of monozygotic twins with inflammatory bowel disease. The length of the CDR3 is 16 residues. Looked up from germline, CDR1 is DFQATT and CDR2 is SNEGSKA (reference sequence). In the case of this clonotype: The antigen remains unidentified.

The study's findings and limits: Background noise in patient repertoires may stem from differing immunosuppressive treatments. Healthy co-twins, by inverse Simpson, had higher TCRbeta diversity than their siblings with IBD. Whether twins were concordant or discordant made no difference to repertoire similarity, possibly from limited power.

One entry per CDR3 protein, without DNA, is what TCRdb gives after re-calling the 5' RACE reads. There are under 150,000 distinct CDR3 sequences in the sample, with 2.4% held by the top ten. This sequence joins TRBV20-1 and TRBJ2-1; lacking DNA, the TRBD1 call made by TCRdb goes unchecked. Sequencing was carried out using blood. The clonotype comes from a human donor with ulcerative colitis or Crohn's disease, or a healthy co-twin of an affected twin (not recorded which). CDR3 region: CSARGKQGQVYNEQFF.